These T cell receptor beta chains were read from a single sample in a study of T cell repertoires in cytomegalovirus infection. Using its own MiXCR run on the reads, TCRdb lists one record per CDR3 protein. Of fewer than 250,000 distinct CDR3 sequences in the sample, 9% to 15% are singletons; the top ten hold 1.5% to 2%. What was sequenced was PBMCs. The receptors stem from a human donor in good health (CMV status not recorded). Some clones in this sample may be carry-over from other donors' samples. Each CDR3 is given with its conserved first and last residue. The order of the fields is D gene, clone size, CDR3 length, J gene, V gene, CDR3 protein, CDR3 DNA. The D gene is left open where the match is weak. Not every row has a clone size; where given, it reads once, few, many or a size class.

d_call: TRBD1
clone_size: many
cdr3_length: 13
j_call: TRBJ1-2
v_call: TRBV28
cdr3_aa: CASSSGQGRGYTF
cdr3_nt: TGTGCCAGCAGCTCCGGACAGGGACGGGGCTACACCTTC

d_call: TRBD2
clone_size: many
cdr3_length: 17
j_call: TRBJ2-7
v_call: TRBV7-2
cdr3_aa: CASSLYDAGGPTGEQYF
cdr3_nt: TGTGCCAGCAGTCTATACGACGCGGGGGGACCCACCGGAGAGCAGTACTTC

d_call: -
clone_size: many
cdr3_length: 15
j_call: TRBJ2-7
v_call: TRBV7-2
cdr3_aa: CASSLEAYHTYEQYF
cdr3_nt: TGTGCCAGCAGCTTAGAAGCCTACCACACCTACGAGCAGTACTTC

d_call: TRBD2
clone_size: -
cdr3_length: 16
j_call: TRBJ2-7
v_call: TRBV20-1
cdr3_aa: CSASPGTSGGSYEQYF
cdr3_nt: TGCAGTGCTAGCCCCGGGACTAGCGGGGGTTCCTACGAGCAGTACTTC

d_call: -
clone_size: many
cdr3_length: 13
j_call: TRBJ2-7
v_call: TRBV6-2/TRBV6-3
cdr3_aa: CASSLNERYEQYF
cdr3_nt: TGTGCCAGCAGTTTAAACGAGCGGTACGAGCAGTACTTC

d_call: -
clone_size: -
cdr3_length: 14
j_call: TRBJ2-7
v_call: TRBV28
cdr3_aa: CASRTGTDSYEQYF
cdr3_nt: TGTGCCAGCAGGACCGGGACCGATTCCTACGAGCAGTACTTC

d_call: TRBD2
clone_size: few
cdr3_length: 15
j_call: TRBJ2-3
v_call: TRBV6-4
cdr3_aa: CASSDSSGSQDTQYF
cdr3_nt: TGTGCCAGCAGTGACTCGAGCGGGAGTCAAGATACGCAGTATTTT

d_call: TRBD1
clone_size: many
cdr3_length: 15
j_call: TRBJ2-7
v_call: TRBV7-3
cdr3_aa: CASSLTGGEFHEQYF
cdr3_nt: TGTGCCAGCAGCCTTACAGGGGGCGAATTCCACGAGCAGTACTTC

d_call: -
clone_size: -
cdr3_length: 16
j_call: TRBJ1-1
v_call: TRBV15
cdr3_aa: CATSKDLAGLNTEAFF
cdr3_nt: TGTGCCACCAGTAAAGATCTGGCAGGCTTGAACACTGAAGCTTTCTTT

d_call: -
clone_size: many
cdr3_length: 14
j_call: TRBJ2-2
v_call: TRBV6-2/TRBV6-3
cdr3_aa: CASSFGTKSGELFF
cdr3_nt: TGTGCCAGCAGTTTCGGGACCAAGTCCGGGGAGCTGTTTTTT

d_call: TRBD2
clone_size: many
cdr3_length: 17
j_call: TRBJ2-1
v_call: TRBV6-2/TRBV6-3
cdr3_aa: CASSYSGTSGVYNEQFF
cdr3_nt: TGTGCCAGCAGTTACTCGGGGACTAGCGGGGTTTACAATGAGCAGTTCTTC

d_call: -
clone_size: -
cdr3_length: 16
j_call: TRBJ1-1
v_call: TRBV4-3
cdr3_aa: CASSQDRQGLNTEAFF
cdr3_nt: TGCGCCAGCAGCCAAGATAGGCAGGGTTTGAACACTGAAGCTTTCTTT

d_call: TRBD1
clone_size: many
cdr3_length: 16
j_call: TRBJ2-2
v_call: TRBV28
cdr3_aa: CASSILGQPNTGELFF
cdr3_nt: TGTGCCAGCAGTATTCTGGGACAGCCGAACACCGGGGAGCTGTTTTTT

d_call: -
clone_size: many
cdr3_length: 16
j_call: TRBJ1-4
v_call: TRBV15
cdr3_aa: CATSRDRRGPNEKLFF
cdr3_nt: TGTGCCACCAGCAGAGATCGGCGAGGTCCTAATGAAAAACTGTTTTTT

d_call: TRBD2
clone_size: many
cdr3_length: 16
j_call: TRBJ2-5
v_call: TRBV5-1
cdr3_aa: CASSLVFGTSQETQYF
cdr3_nt: TGCGCCAGCAGCTTAGTTTTCGGGACTAGCCAAGAGACCCAGTACTTC